The 28 T cell receptor beta chains reported below all come from one sample, sequenced in a study of a mutant IDH1 vaccine in newly diagnosed glioma. Repertoires were generated with immunoSEQ multiplex PCR, while TCRdb's copy carries only in-frame clones and drops some. The repertoire consists of 59,000 or so clones, with approximately 91% occurring once and the leading ten covering roughly 2.5%. The time point: baseline, week 1 (first vaccination visit). The treatment here: pre-vaccination baseline after standard-of-care therapy. This sample comprised PBMCs, obtained from a glioma patient treated with radiotherapy, temozolomide or both. The receptor set was obtained from a man aged 45 to 65 with glioma.

The chain links TRBV18 to TRBJ2-7; TRBD2 aligns across 8 bases. J was trimmed by 3 bases and V by 0 bases; bases with no gene match: 1. This CDR3 has 14 amino acids. CDR1 and CDR2 from the germline V gene are KGHSH and LQKENI. The CDR3 DNA is TGTGCCAGCTCACCACCACTAGCGGTCTACGAGCAGTACTTC. This sequence encodes CASSPPLAVYEQYF.

This sequence joins TRBV2 and TRBJ1-3; no reliable D call. This CDR3 has 13 amino acids. The germline V and J ends were trimmed by 7 bases and 0 bases, with 7 bases remaining between them. Germline CDR1 reads SNHLY; CDR2 reads FYNNEI. The CDR3 loop is CASTAVSGNTIYF. The CDR3 coding sequence is TGTGCCAGCACGGCTGTCTCTGGAAACACCATATATTTT.

The chain is built from TRBV2 and TRBJ2-7; D possibly corresponds to TRBD2 (5 bases). CDR3 length equals 15 residues. The V end was cut by 3 bases, the J end by 2 bases, with 14 bases between. The germline V gene encodes CDR1 SNHLY and CDR2 FYNNEI. DNA for the CDR3: TGTGCCAGCAGTGACGGGGTCAAAGCTCCCTACGAGCAGTACTTC. Its translation is CASSDGVKAPYEQYF.

The chain uses TRBV28 and TRBJ2-7; 8 nucleotides align to TRBD2. The CDR3 totals 16 residues. The germline gives CDR1 MDHEN, CDR2 SYDVKM. Trimming removed 5 bases from V and 4 bases from J; junction bases left unmatched: 13. CDR3 nucleotides: TGTGCCAGCAGTGACAATGCGGGACTAGTTAGGTACGAGCAGTACTTC. It is translated as CASSDNAGLVRYEQYF.

The chain recombines TRBV4-3 with TRBJ1-2; 9 bases map to TRBD1. The CDR3 has 16 amino acids. In germline, CDR1 is LGHNA, CDR2 YSLEER. V trimming: 4 bases; J trimming: 4 bases; junction bases outside the gene matches: 10. CDR3 sequence reads: CASSRLDRGHFYGYTF. CDR3 sequence (DNA): TGCGCCAGCAGCCGCCTGGACAGGGGCCACTTCTATGGCTACACCTTC.

The V call is TRBV7-3, the J call TRBJ2-3, with 9 bases that match TRBD2. Per germline, CDR1 SGHTA and CDR2 FQGTGA. The CDR3 loop spans 14 amino acids. V gave up 2 bases and J gave up 8 bases; unmatched junction bases: 5. For the CDR3, the DNA is TGTGCCAGCAGCTTAGCGGGGGGGCCTGGTACGCAGTATTTT. It translates to CASSLAGGPGTQYF.

This clone was recorded only once. The rearrangement uses TRBV2 and TRBJ2-7; 7 bases match TRBD1. V dropped 11 bases and J dropped 5; count of bases not matched to a gene: 9. The germline V gene has CDR1 SNHLY and CDR2 FYNNEI. The CDR3 totals 12 residues. Here the CDR3 reads CAGDTGDDEQYF. The DNA of the CDR3 is TGTGCCGGCGACACAGGGGACGACGAGCAGTACTTC.

This rearrangement joins TRBV6-5 to TRBJ2-1; 9 nucleotides match TRBD1. The CDR3 extends over 15 amino acids. V was pared by 1 base and J by 6 bases, with 4 bases of the junction left unmatched. CDR1 and CDR2 (germline): MNHEY, SVGAGI. The CDR3: CASSYWDRVGNEQFF. In nucleotides, the CDR3 is TGTGCCAGCAGTTACTGGGACAGGGTGGGCAATGAGCAGTTCTTC.

The chain recombines TRBV27 with TRBJ2-7; a possible D gene is TRBD2 (6 bases). V lost 2 bases and J 1 base, leaving 9 bases between the germline ends. Germline CDR1 and CDR2: MNHEY and SMNVEV (reference sequence). This CDR3 is 14 amino acids long. CDR3 nucleotide sequence: TGTGCCAGCAGTTTAGTGGGGGGATCCTACGAGCAGTACTTC. This codes for CASSLVGGSYEQYF.

The rearrangement uses TRBV7-2 and TRBJ2-7; a possible D gene is TRBD2 (7 bases). The CDR3 extends over 15 amino acids. The germline gives CDR1 SGHTA, CDR2 FQGNSA. Trimming cost V 5 bases and J 5 bases, with 19 bases left between them. DNA for the CDR3: TGTGCCAGCAGCCCGGTAATCGGGGGGCAGCACGAGCAGTACTTC. It is translated as CASSPVIGGQHEQYF.

The chain couples TRBV28 to TRBJ1-5; D ambiguous. The V gene lost 2 bases and the J gene lost 10 bases, with 9 bases spanning the gap. Per the germline V gene, CDR1 is MDHEN and CDR2 is SYDVKM. The length of the CDR3 is 12 residues. The CDR3 DNA sequence: TGTGCCAGCAGTTTACTTGTCGAACCCCAGCATTTT. Amino acids: CASSLLVEPQHF.

The V call is TRBV7-3, the J call TRBJ1-2; no definite D call. The ends were cut back, 0 bases at V and 8 bases at J, with 10 bases in the middle. The CDR3 is made up of 13 amino acids. The germline CDR1 and CDR2 sequences are SGHTA and FQGTGA. As DNA, the CDR3 is TGTGCCAGCAGCTTAACCGGGATGGGGGGCTACACCTTC. Translating gives CASSLTGMGGYTF.

The chain combines TRBV7-2 with TRBJ1-1, with a possible D match to TRBD1 (6 bases). Germline loops: CDR1 SGHTA, CDR2 FQGNSA. The CDR3 has 14 amino acids. The V end was cut by 5 bases, the J end by 5 bases, with 15 bases between. CDR3 protein: CASSTPRGRTEAFF. The CDR3 DNA reads TGTGCCAGCAGCACCCCGCGGGGGCGTACTGAAGCTTTCTTT. Full variable domain (remainder filled in from reference TRBV7-2 and TRBJ1-1): GAGVSQSPSNKVTEKGKDVELRCDPISGHTALYWYRQSLGQGLEFLIYFQGNSAPDKSGLPSDRFSAERTGGSVSTLTIQRTQQEDSAVYLCASSTPRGRTEAFFGQGTRLTVV.

Here the CDR3 DNA reads TGTGCCAGCAGCGCCACCCCATTACAGACCCAGTACTTC. Translated: CASSATPLQTQYF. The chain recombines TRBV9 with TRBJ2-5; D uncertain. Germline assignment: CDR1 SGDLS and CDR2 YYNGEE. The CDR3 length is 13 residues. V was trimmed by 3 bases and J by 6 bases, leaving 12 bases between them. The full variable domain, in which reference TRBV9 and TRBJ2-5 provide the parts outside the CDR3, is DSGVTQTPKHLITATGQRVTLRCSPRSGDLSVYWYQQSLDQGLQFLIQYYNGEERAKGNILERFSAQQFPDLHSELNLSSLELGDSALYFCASSATPLQTQYFGPGTRLLVL.

The genes are TRBV6-4 and TRBJ2-7; 11 positions agree with TRBD2. Trimming took 0 bases from V and 6 from J; bases not matched to a gene: 1. Germline V gene data show CDR1 as MRHNA and CDR2 as SNTAGT. The CDR3 contains 14 residues. The CDR3 loop is CASSDSSGGAEQYF. As DNA, the CDR3 is TGTGCCAGCAGTGACTCTAGCGGGGGGGCCGAGCAGTACTTC.

CDR3 coding DNA: TGTGCCAGCAGCTTGGCGGGGAACACCGGGGAGCTGTTTTTT. Translating it yields CASSLAGNTGELFF. The chain uses TRBV5-6 and TRBJ2-2; D remains ambiguous. With 0 bases removed from V and 1 base from J, the gap between germline ends came to 4 bases. The CDR3 is made up of 14 amino acids. Germline V gives CDR1 SGHDT, CDR2 YYEEEE. The complete variable domain, with remaining parts taken from reference TRBV5-6 and TRBJ2-2, reads DAGVTQSPTHLIKTRGQQVTLRCSPKSGHDTVSWYQQALGQGPQFIFQYYEEEERQRGNFPDRFSGHQFPNYSSELNVNALLLGDSALYLCASSLAGNTGELFFGEGSRLTVL.

The gene calls are TRBV7-3 and TRBJ2-1; weak D call: TRBD2 (6 bases). The CDR3 is 15 residues long. CDR1 is SGHTA and CDR2 is FQGTGA in the germline V gene. With 5 bases removed from V and 3 bases from J, the gap between germline ends came to 14 bases. The CDR3 DNA is TGTGCCAGCAGCGTTAGCGGAGGGGTCTACAATGAGCAGTTCTTC. Translated: CASSVSGGVYNEQFF.

The rearrangement links TRBV7-9 to TRBJ2-7; D unclear. This CDR3 has 14 residues. V was clipped by 4 bases and J by 0 bases, with 10 bases between them. Per germline, CDR1 SEHNR and CDR2 FQNEAQ (reference sequence). The CDR3 sequence: CASSYGRFSYEQYF. CDR3 nucleotides: TGTGCCAGCAGCTACGGACGGTTCTCCTACGAGCAGTACTTC.

V and J are TRBV9 and TRBJ2-2, with TRBD2 matching 7 bases. Germline CDR1 and CDR2: SGDLS and YYNGEE. The CDR3 spans 16 residues. The V segment lost 0 bases and the J segment 3 bases; nucleotides outside the gene matches: 5. The CDR3 loop is CASSVGLAEYTGELFF. The CDR3 DNA reads TGTGCCAGCAGCGTAGGCCTAGCGGAGTACACCGGGGAGCTGTTTTTT.

The chain uses TRBV4-1 and TRBJ2-1; unclear D gene. Trimming left V 3 bases short and J 2 bases short, with 11 bases between. The CDR3 spans 15 residues. Germline CDR1 reads MGHRA; CDR2 reads YSYEKL. CDR3 bases: TGCGCCAGCAGCCACTCCCCTGTTCCCTACAATGAGCAGTTCTTC. As protein: CASSHSPVPYNEQFF.

The rearrangement uses TRBV29-1 and TRBJ1-1; a possible D gene is TRBD1 (5 bases). CDR3 length: 14 residues. Germline V lookup: CDR1 SQVTM, CDR2 ANQGSEA. Trimming removed 6 bases at V and 11 bases at J, with 25 bases between. CDR3 DNA sequence: TGCAGCGTCCTACATTCGATACACGGGGCTGCCGCTTTCTTT. It encodes CSVLHSIHGAAAFF.

The chain carries TRBV7-8 and TRBJ2-2; 8 nucleotides match TRBD1. V was pared by 5 bases and J by 4 bases, with 6 bases of the junction left unmatched. The CDR3 is 15 amino acids. In germline, CDR1 is SGHVS, CDR2 FQNEAQ. CDR3 nucleotide sequence: TGTGCCAGCAGCCACACAGGGGGTGGCACCGGGGAGCTGTTTTTT. Translated, it gives CASSHTGGGTGELFF.

V gene TRBV6-1 combines with J gene TRBJ2-1; D is perhaps TRBD1 (5 bases). The CDR3 spans 16 residues. CDR1 and CDR2 (germline): MNHNS, SASEGT. V shed 4 bases and J shed 5 bases, with 18 bases lying between them. DNA for the CDR3: TGTGCCAGCAGTGCCCGGACATGGCTGGTGGACAATGAGCAGTTCTTC. Its translation: CASSARTWLVDNEQFF.

The chain has TRBV7-2 and TRBJ2-7; TRBD2 matches at 8 bases. The CDR3 extends over 17 amino acids. CDR1 is SGHTA and CDR2 is FQGNSA in the germline V gene. Trimming took 3 bases from V and 0 from J; bases not matched to a gene: 10. As DNA, the CDR3 is TGTGCCAGCAGCTTCGACCGAACTAGCGGCAGCTCCTACGAGCAGTACTTC. This gives the protein CASSFDRTSGSSYEQYF.

This rearrangement joins TRBV4-1 to TRBJ1-2; D ambiguous. This CDR3 has 16 residues. Germline V gene sequence: CDR1 MGHRA, CDR2 YSYEKL. V was shortened by 1 base and J by 2 bases, with 14 bases between the two germline ends. The CDR3 reads CASSQATTKENYGYTF. DNA of the CDR3: TGCGCCAGCAGCCAAGCGACCACAAAGGAAAACTATGGCTACACCTTC.

The rearrangement links TRBV10-3 to TRBJ1-2; D call uncertain. In germline, CDR1 is ENHRY, CDR2 SYGVKD. V lost 0 bases and J lost 1, with 3 bases in between. This CDR3 spans 13 amino acids. CDR3 sequence (DNA): TGTGCCATCAGTGAGTCGGATAACTATGGCTACACCTTC. It codes for CAISESDNYGYTF.

The chain uses TRBV19 and TRBJ2-1; 7 bases match TRBD1. CDR1 is LNHDA and CDR2 is SQIVND in the germline V gene (reference sequence). V was pared by 9 bases and J by 4 bases, with 12 bases of the junction left unmatched. The CDR3 is made up of 15 amino acids. CDR3 nucleotides: TGTGCCAGCCAGACAGGGCCTGGGATTTACAATGAGCAGTTCTTC. This sequence encodes CASQTGPGIYNEQFF.

V is TRBV7-9 and J is TRBJ2-1; the match to TRBD2 covers 12 bases. Germline V gene lookup returns CDR1 SEHNR and CDR2 FQNEAQ (reference sequence). With V trimmed by 1 base and J by 4 bases, 5 bases remained unmatched. CDR3 length: 17 residues. The CDR3 here is CASSLGGLAGIYNEQFF. In DNA form, the CDR3 reads TGTGCCAGCAGCTTAGGCGGACTAGCGGGGATATACAATGAGCAGTTCTTC.